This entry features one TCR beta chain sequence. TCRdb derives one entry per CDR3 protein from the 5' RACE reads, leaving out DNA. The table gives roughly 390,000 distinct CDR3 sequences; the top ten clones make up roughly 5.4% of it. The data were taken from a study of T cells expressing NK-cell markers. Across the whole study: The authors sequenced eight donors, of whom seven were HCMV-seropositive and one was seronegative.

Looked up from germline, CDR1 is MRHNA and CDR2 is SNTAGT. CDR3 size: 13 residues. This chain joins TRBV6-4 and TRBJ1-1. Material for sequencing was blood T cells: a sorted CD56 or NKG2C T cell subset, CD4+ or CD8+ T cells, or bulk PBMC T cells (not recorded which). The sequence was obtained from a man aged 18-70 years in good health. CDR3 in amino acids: CASSEGIGTEAFF.